This T cell receptor beta chain emerged from a study of OX40 agonist ivuxolimab in advanced cancers. Across the whole study: The drug used for patients, ivuxolimab, was an agonistic anti-OX40 (CD134) antibody.

Remarks on this clone: Its target is not known.

Produced via immunoSEQ multiplex PCR; TCRdb's table is partial and in-frame only. Altogether fewer than 70,000 clones are present, roughly 87% being singletons, with the ten largest covering under 3.5%. The study, taken as a whole, reports: CD4+ and CD8+ blood T cells expanded clonally by week 6 at 0.1 to 3.0 mg/kg.

This specimen was CD4+ or CD8+ T cells sorted from blood, taken in a trial of the OX40 agonist ivuxolimab. This receptor was taken from an adult with an advanced solid tumor such as melanoma, head and neck, liver or kidney cancer.

CDR3 nucleotides: TGTGCCAGCAGTGGGAACCTTGCAACTAATGAAAAACTGTTTTTT. It codes for CASSGNLATNEKLFF. The chain employs TRBV2 and TRBJ1-4, with D unclear. The germline V gene has CDR1 SNHLY and CDR2 FYNNEI. The V gene lost 4 bases and the J gene lost 0 bases, with 9 bases spanning the gap. The CDR3 is 15 amino acids.